Presented here are 23 T cell receptor beta chains from one specimen sequenced in a study of T cells in Graves' hyperthyroidism and ophthalmopathy. What was amplified from RNA transcripts were TCR beta CDR3 regions. An initial round of RT-PCR targeting the TCR CDR3 relied on the HTBI primer set. MiXCR was run by TCRdb on the multiplex PCR reads, yielding one entry per CDR3 protein. The data show about 420,000 distinct CDR3 sequences, approximately 14% seen once. The sample was blood. These receptors came from a young woman with Graves' hyperthyroidism.

This chain links TRBV7-2 with TRBJ1-1; perhaps TRBD1 as D (5 bases). This CDR3 comprises 12 residues. Germline CDR1 reads SGHTA; CDR2 reads FQGNSA. The CDR3 region is CVTRGLNTEAFF. The CDR3 DNA is TGTGTCACGCGGGGACTGAACACTGAAGCTTTCTTT.

This clonotype was recorded many times. J is TRBJ2-1 and V is TRBV28; 10 bases fit TRBD2. Germline lookup yields CDR1 MDHEN and CDR2 SYDVKM. This CDR3 contains 14 residues. The V and J ends lost 7 bases and 8 bases, in that order; junction bases with no gene match: 8. CDR3: CASISSGSRYEQFF. CDR3 nucleotide sequence: TGTGCCAGCATATCTAGCGGGAGTCGCTATGAGCAGTTCTTC.

The rearrangement joins TRBV5-1 to TRBJ2-5; D gene unclear. Trimming removed 0 bases at V and 5 bases at J, with 8 bases between. Germline V gene data show CDR1 as SGHRS and CDR2 as YFSETQ. This CDR3 region has 13 residues. The chain's CDR3 is CASSLDQPETQYF. The CDR3, as DNA: TGCGCCAGCAGCTTGGACCAGCCGGAGACCCAGTACTTC.

V usage is TRBV7-8 and J usage is TRBJ1-2; D gene uncertain. This CDR3 region has 12 residues. CDR1 and CDR2 from the germline V gene are SGHVS and FQNEAQ. Trimming left V 5 bases short and J 3 bases short, with 7 bases between. CDR3 DNA: TGTGCCAGCAGCCACATACACTATGGCTACACCTTC. Residues: CASSHIHYGYTF.

At least ten counts were recorded for this clonotype. The rearrangement uses TRBV29-1 and TRBJ2-5; tentative D call: TRBD2 (7 bases). CDR1 is SQVTM, CDR2 ANQGSEA, per germline. The CDR3 runs 11 residues. The V gene lost 8 bases and the J gene lost 6 bases, with 13 bases spanning the gap. CDR3 sequence reads: CSSKGGKTQYF. DNA of the CDR3: TGCAGCTCTAAGGGGGGGAAGACCCAGTACTTC.

This CDR3 reads CASSFLRGLSYEQYF. The CDR3 DNA sequence: TGTGCCAGCAGTTTTCTCAGGGGGCTGTCCTACGAGCAGTACTTC. The genes are TRBV6-5 and TRBJ2-7, with 8 positions matching TRBD1. V shed 4 bases and J 1 base; nucleotides not matched to a gene: 6. Germline V gene data show CDR1 as MNHEY and CDR2 as SVGAGI. CDR3 length equals 15 residues.

This sequence joins TRBV6-1 and TRBJ1-3, with D maybe TRBD1 (5 bases). Trimming stripped 2 bases from V and 4 bases from J, with 9 bases between. This CDR3 comprises 14 residues. Looked up from germline, CDR1 is MNHNS and CDR2 is SASEGT. CDR3 sequence reads: CASSEQQAGNTIYF. In nucleotides, the CDR3 is TGTGCCAGCAGTGAACAACAGGCGGGAAACACCATATATTTT.

This clonotype occurred many times. The chain has TRBV20-1 and TRBJ2-5; D may match TRBD1 or TRBD2 (5 bases each). V was cut by 5 bases and J by 5 bases, with 12 bases left in between. The CDR3 covers 12 residues. Germline loops: CDR1 DFQATT, CDR2 SNEGSKA (reference sequence). CDR3 protein: CSAGGRSETQYF. The CDR3 coding sequence is TGCAGTGCTGGGGGACGGTCGGAGACCCAGTACTTC.

This clonotype has only a few counts. The genes are TRBV19 and TRBJ2-7, with D perhaps TRBD1 (6 bases). V dropped 1 base and J dropped 4 bases, with 11 bases sitting between them. This CDR3 has 14 residues. The germline V gene has CDR1 LNHDA and CDR2 SQIVND (reference sequence). The CDR3 is CASSIGHRVYEQYF. As DNA, the CDR3 is TGTGCCAGTAGTATAGGGCACAGGGTGTACGAGCAGTACTTC.

The rearrangement links TRBV28 to TRBJ1-2, with TRBD1 identical over 8 bases. CDR3 size: 16 residues. V dropped 7 bases and J dropped 3; count of bases not matched to a gene: 13. Germline V gives CDR1 MDHEN, CDR2 SYDVKM. The CDR3 DNA is TGTGCCAGCATTGCGGCTCTTGGACAGGGTGACTATGGCTACACCTTC. It yields the protein CASIAALGQGDYGYTF.

This clonotype has a handful of counts. This chain connects TRBV4-2 to TRBJ2-1; D is uncertain. Germline lookup yields CDR1 LGHNA and CDR2 YNFKEQ. This CDR3 is built from 13 residues. The ends were cut back, 0 bases at V and 6 bases at J, with 6 bases in the middle. CDR3 sequence reads: CASSQDEVNEQFF. DNA of the CDR3: TGTGCCAGCAGCCAAGATGAAGTCAATGAGCAGTTCTTC.

This clonotype was recorded at least ten times. This chain uses TRBV7-2 with TRBJ1-5, with D possibly being TRBD1 (5 bases). Trimming left V 5 bases short and J 3 bases short, with 14 bases between. The germline CDR1 and CDR2 sequences are SGHTA and FQGNSA. The CDR3 is 15 residues long. The CDR3 sequence is CASSQGHGDNQPQHF. CDR3 sequence (DNA): TGTGCCAGCAGCCAAGGACACGGAGACAATCAGCCCCAGCATTTT. Full variable domain (missing parts from reference TRBV7-2 and TRBJ1-5): GAGVSQSPSNKVTEKGKDVELRCDPISGHTALYWYRQSLGQGLEFLIYFQGNSAPDKSGLPSDRFSAERTGGSVSTLTIQRTQQEDSAVYLCASSQGHGDNQPQHFGDGTRLSIL.

This clonotype showed up many times. This chain links TRBV7-9 with TRBJ2-2; D not resolved. Germline V lookup: CDR1 SEHNR, CDR2 FQNEAQ (reference sequence). Trimming took 2 bases from V and 6 from J, leaving 4 bases between them. The CDR3 is 12 residues long. The CDR3 spells CASSLSPGELFF. The CDR3 DNA is TGTGCCAGCAGCTTAAGTCCCGGGGAGCTGTTTTTT.

The chain employs TRBV2 and TRBJ1-1; D not certain. The CDR3 covers 12 residues. Germline V gene data show CDR1 as SNHLY and CDR2 as FYNNEI. V gave up 6 bases and J gave up 4 bases, with 9 bases separating them. CDR3 in DNA: TGTGCCAGCAGAGGAATCGGCACTGAAGCTTTCTTT. This translates into CASRGIGTEAFF.

A remark on this clonotype: A read error may explain this, as a much larger clone is one base away. The CDR3 does not end in the conserved phenylalanine or tryptophan, so this is likely a read error. V is TRBV20-1 and J is TRBJ1-2; unclear D gene. V was trimmed by 7 bases and J by 8 bases, leaving 11 bases between them. This CDR3 spans 10 amino acids. Germline V gives CDR1 DFQATT, CDR2 SNEGSKA (reference sequence). CDR3 DNA: TGCAGTGTACAGACGGAGGGCTACACCCTC. It yields the protein CSVQTEGYTL.

This clonotype came up many times. V is TRBV27 and J is TRBJ2-7; D possibly uses TRBD1 or TRBD2 (6 bases each). The CDR3 sequence is 16 residues long. V lost 4 bases and J 7 bases, leaving 23 bases between the germline ends. Germline loops: CDR1 MNHEY, CDR2 SMNVEV (reference sequence). CDR3 residues: CASSSSWRDSRGEQYF. The CDR3 bases are TGTGCCAGCAGTTCCTCTTGGAGGGACTCAAGGGGGGAGCAGTACTTC.

The chain links TRBV5-1 to TRBJ2-1; the D is unclear. This CDR3 comprises 15 residues. Germline V gene data show CDR1 as SGHRS and CDR2 as YFSETQ. Trimming stripped 0 bases from V and 3 bases from J, with 10 bases between. The CDR3 DNA reads as TGCGCCAGCAGCTTGGCGGAGCCTTTCTACAATGAGCAGTTCTTC. It translates to CASSLAEPFYNEQFF.

In this sample, this clonotype turned up many times. CDR3 sequence reads: CASSYEPGGPTDTQYF. The CDR3 coding sequence is TGCGCCAGCAGCTATGAACCGGGAGGGCCGACAGATACGCAGTATTTT. The rearrangement links TRBV5-1 to TRBJ2-3; 8 positions match TRBD2. With 3 bases clipped from V and 3 bases from J, the junction kept 9 bases outside the gene matches. This CDR3 is 16 amino acids long. Germline CDR1 SGHRS, CDR2 YFSETQ.

This clonotype was seen ten or more times. This sequence joins TRBV6-2 or TRBV6-3 and TRBJ2-5; 10 bases are shared with TRBD2. CDR1 and CDR2 (germline): MNHEY, SVGEGT. Trimming took 5 bases from V and 1 from J; bases not matched to a gene: 16. The CDR3 totals 19 residues. The CDR3 region has the DNA TGTGCCAGCAGTCCCACTCGGGCTAGCGGGAGAGGACCCCAAGAGACCCAGTACTTC. Translated, it gives CASSPTRASGRGPQETQYF.

This clonotype was found a few times. This chain links TRBV7-6 with TRBJ1-1; TRBD1 agrees at 9 bases. Trimming at V came to 4 bases and at J to 4 bases, leaving 13 bases not matched to a gene. Germline V gene data show CDR1 as SGHVS and CDR2 as FNYEAQ. CDR3 size: 17 residues. CDR3 DNA sequence: TGTGCCAGCAGCTCGGGGACAGGGCTGGTCGGTGGCACTGAAGCTTTCTTT. This gives the protein CASSSGTGLVGGTEAFF.

This clonotype came up many times. The J gene is TRBJ2-1, the V gene TRBV3-1, with D uncertain. This CDR3 is built from 14 residues. Trimming stripped 1 base from V and 7 bases from J, with 11 bases between. Germline assignment: CDR1 LGHDT and CDR2 YNNKEL (reference sequence). The CDR3: CASSQGGLGNEQFF. CDR3 nucleotides: TGTGCCAGCAGCCAAGGTGGGCTAGGGAATGAGCAGTTCTTC.

In this sample, this clonotype turned up a few times. The chain uses TRBV10-3 and TRBJ2-1; 11 bases align to TRBD2. CDR1 is ENHRY, CDR2 SYGVKD, per germline. CDR3 length: 15 residues. J was trimmed by 8 bases and V by 10 bases; bases with no gene match: 13. The CDR3 region is CATGQGGLAVYEQFF. DNA for the CDR3: TGTGCCACCGGGCAAGGGGGACTAGCGGTATATGAGCAGTTCTTC.

This clonotype was detected only a few times. This chain connects TRBV20-1 to TRBJ2-6; 7 bases fit TRBD1. Per the germline V gene, CDR1 is DFQATT and CDR2 is SNEGSKA (reference sequence). There are 15 residues in the CDR3. V gave up 6 bases and J gave up 0 bases; unmatched junction bases: 5. CDR3 loop: CSAPGGSSGANVLTF. The CDR3 DNA reads as TGCAGTGCCCCAGGGGGAAGCTCTGGGGCCAACGTCCTGACTTTC.